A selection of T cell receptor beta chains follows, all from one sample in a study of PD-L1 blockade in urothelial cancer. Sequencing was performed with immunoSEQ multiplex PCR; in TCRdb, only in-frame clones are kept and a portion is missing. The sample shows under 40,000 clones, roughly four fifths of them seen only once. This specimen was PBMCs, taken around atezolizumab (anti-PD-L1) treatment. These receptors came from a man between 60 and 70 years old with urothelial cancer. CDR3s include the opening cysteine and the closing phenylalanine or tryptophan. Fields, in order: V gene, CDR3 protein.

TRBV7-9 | CASGTRDTGELFF
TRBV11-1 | CASSLNRGDYEQYF
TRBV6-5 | CASSYGTANSPLHF
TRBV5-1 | CASSLKRGGLGYNEQFF
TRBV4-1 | CASSQVILNTIYF
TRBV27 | CASSLGQAPSTDTQYF
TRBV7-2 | CASSLETSGGADTQYF
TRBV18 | CASSPRVTGVNTEAFF
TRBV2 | CASSSQGFNQPQHF
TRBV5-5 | CASSLARQGNNSPLHF
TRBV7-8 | CASSLSRAEAFF
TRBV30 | CAWSGDRHSPLHF
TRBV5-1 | CASSLGVTEETQYF
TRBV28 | CASSRHREQETQYF
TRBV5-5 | CASSLRPGGGANTEAFF
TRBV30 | CACPDSQNTEAFF
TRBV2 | CASSSQGLGTGELFF
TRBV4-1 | CASSQDWTGRNEKLFF
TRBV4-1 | CASSQDPKGVSNTGELFF
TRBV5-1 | CASSPSLAGEPTGETQYF
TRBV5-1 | CASAARPSYEQYF
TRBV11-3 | CASSLGGRKDNEQFF
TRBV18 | CASSPYSGLLYNEQFF
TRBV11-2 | CASSFGHPPNTGELFF
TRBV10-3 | CAIMAQGKYEQYF
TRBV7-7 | CASSLASGDEQFF
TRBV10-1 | CATRQRNYEQYF
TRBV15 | CATSRGRSGTRGTEAFF
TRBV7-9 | CASSLTPAGGGEKLFF
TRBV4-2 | CASSQDLPSGGRKNIQYF
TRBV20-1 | CSAREPGGAFF
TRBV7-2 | CASSLGGQGREQYF
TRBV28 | CASSSPGWKGAGTEAFF
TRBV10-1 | CASSDGGGSYNEQFF
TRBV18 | CASSQMTGKLTEAFF
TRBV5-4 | CASSRDTEAFF
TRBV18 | CASSLPTGEANEKLFF
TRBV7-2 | CASSLNSEPQHF
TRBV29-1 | CSTEEGNTGELFF